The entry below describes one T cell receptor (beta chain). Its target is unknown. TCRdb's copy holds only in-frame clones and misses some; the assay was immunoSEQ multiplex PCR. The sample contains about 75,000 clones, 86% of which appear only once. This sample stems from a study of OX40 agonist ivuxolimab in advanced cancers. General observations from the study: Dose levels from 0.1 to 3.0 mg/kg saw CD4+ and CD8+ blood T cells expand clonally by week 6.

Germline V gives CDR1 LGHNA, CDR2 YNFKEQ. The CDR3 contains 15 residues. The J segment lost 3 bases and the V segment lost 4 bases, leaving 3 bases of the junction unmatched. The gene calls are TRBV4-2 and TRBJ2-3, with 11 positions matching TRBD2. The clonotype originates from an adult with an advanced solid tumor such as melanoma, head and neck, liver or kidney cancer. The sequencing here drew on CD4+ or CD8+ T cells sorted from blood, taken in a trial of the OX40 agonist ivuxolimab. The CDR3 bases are TGTGCCAGCAGCCTGCCTAGCGGGAGGACAGATACGCAGTATTTT. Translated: CASSLPSGRTDTQYF.